The clone carrying this TCR beta chain was recorded a few times. The data stem from a study of CD8 T cells in ankylosing spondylitis. The germline gives CDR1 MGHRA, CDR2 YSYEKL. The CDR3 spans 13 residues. The ends lost 6 bases at V and 8 bases at J; junction bases unmatched: 7. TCRdb reprocessed the 5' RACE reads with MiXCR, giving one entry per CDR3 protein. The data show approximately 35,000 distinct CDR3 sequences, 13% seen once. The V gene is TRBV4-1, the J gene TRBJ1-2; 9 bases map to TRBD1. The sample consisted of synovial fluid, either unsorted or a sorted T cell fraction (not recorded which). This clonotype originated in a male donor with ankylosing spondylitis. The CDR3 coding sequence is TGCGCCAGCAGAGAACAGGGGGCAGGGGGCTACACCTTC. This gives the protein CASREQGAGGYTF.